These 15 T cell receptor beta chains came from one sample sequenced in a study of CD8 T cells in Susac syndrome. An input of roughly 0.45 to 1 ug of RNA was subjected to reverse transcription using random hexamers. TCRdb called the immunoSEQ multiplex PCR reads again in MiXCR, with one record for every CDR3 protein. The table has 100,000 to 150,000 distinct CDR3 sequences, around 94% seen once. Sequences were obtained from CD4+ T cells from PBMCs. The receptors here all came from a human donor in good health.

This sequence joins TRBV7-9 and TRBJ2-5; 12 bases align to TRBD1. This CDR3 has 16 amino acids. V trimming: 5 bases; J trimming: 2 bases; junction bases outside the gene matches: 6. The V gene's germline CDR1 is SEHNR and CDR2 FQNEAQ (reference sequence). The CDR3 is CASSLGDRGRQETQYF. CDR3 in DNA: TGTGCCAGCAGCCTCGGGGACAGGGGGCGACAAGAGACCCAGTACTTC.

As DNA, the CDR3 is TGTGCCAGCAGCTTAGCGGGGACTAGCGGAGGGGGGGAGACCCAGTACTTC. Protein: CASSLAGTSGGGETQYF. This chain links TRBV7-2 with TRBJ2-5; 11 nucleotides line up with TRBD2. V trimming: 0 bases; J trimming: 5 bases; junction bases outside the gene matches: 8. Germline values: CDR1 SGHTA, CDR2 FQGNSA. This CDR3 is built from 17 residues.

This clonotype appeared once. This sequence joins TRBV2 and TRBJ1-1; D is ambiguous. The CDR3 covers 10 residues. From germline, CDR1 is SNHLY and CDR2 FYNNEI. The V gene lost 0 bases and the J gene lost 7 bases, with 0 bases spanning the gap. CDR3 residues: CASSEAEAFF. CDR3 nucleotides: TGTGCCAGCAGTGAAGCTGAAGCTTTCTTT.

The CDR3 loop reads CASSSGLAGFSYEQYF. As DNA, the CDR3 is TGTGCCAGCAGCAGTGGACTAGCGGGTTTTTCCTACGAGCAGTACTTC. The chain links TRBV11-2 to TRBJ2-7, with 11 bases fitting TRBD2. The CDR3 length is 16 residues. V trimming: 5 bases; J trimming: 1 base; junction bases outside the gene matches: 7. Germline V CDR1 and CDR2: SGHAT, FQNNGV.

The chain joins TRBV6-2 or TRBV6-3 to TRBJ1-5, with a possible D match to TRBD1 (6 bases). The V gene lost 5 bases and the J gene lost 4 bases, with 12 bases spanning the gap. The CDR3 has 14 amino acids. Per the germline V gene, CDR1 is MNHEY and CDR2 is SVGEGT. For the CDR3, the DNA is TGTGCCAGCAGTCGGGGAAGGGGGAATCAGCCCCAGCATTTT. As protein: CASSRGRGNQPQHF.

Only a few counts were recorded for this clonotype. The chain employs TRBV19 and TRBJ2-2; D gene ambiguous. CDR1 and CDR2 (germline): LNHDA, SQIVND (reference sequence). Trimming took off 1 base at V and 1 base at J, with 4 bases between the two ends. The CDR3 contains 14 residues. The CDR3 here is CASSIVGNTGELFF. CDR3 in DNA: TGTGCCAGTAGTATAGTAGGGAACACCGGGGAGCTGTTTTTT.

The chain has TRBV5-1 and TRBJ2-2; possible D gene TRBD2, 6 bases. The germline gives CDR1 SGHRS, CDR2 YFSETQ. V lost 3 bases, J lost 1 base, and 10 bases lay in between. This CDR3 is 15 amino acids long. CDR3 sequence: CASSSGLRNTGELFF. The CDR3 nucleotides read TGCGCCAGCAGCTCAGGACTAAGGAACACCGGGGAGCTGTTTTTT.

The CDR3 loop is CASRTDSYSNQPQHF. CDR3 in DNA: TGTGCCAGCAGGACTGACAGCTATAGCAATCAGCCCCAGCATTTT. The gene calls are TRBV12-3 or TRBV12-4 and TRBJ1-5; possibly TRBD1 for D (5 bases). Deletions cut 6 bases from V and 0 bases from J, with 12 bases between. The CDR3 consists of 15 residues.

This chain uses TRBV25-1 with TRBJ2-7, with a possible D match to TRBD1 (6 bases). Trimming stripped 4 bases from V and 3 bases from J, with 19 bases between. Germline lookup yields CDR1 MGHDK and CDR2 SYGVNS. This CDR3 is 16 amino acids long. CDR3 bases: TGTGCCAGCAGTGGGGTTTACAGGGACGGGAACTACGAGCAGTACTTC. Protein: CASSGVYRDGNYEQYF.

The chain joins TRBV19 to TRBJ2-7; 9 positions agree with TRBD1. There are 14 residues in the CDR3. V shed 4 bases and J 3 bases; nucleotides not matched to a gene: 4. The V gene's germline CDR1 is LNHDA and CDR2 SQIVND (reference sequence). The DNA for the CDR3 is TGTGCCAGTAGTAGACAGGGGGACAGCTACGAGCAGTACTTC. Its protein is CASSRQGDSYEQYF.

This chain uses TRBV4-1 with TRBJ2-5; 14 nucleotides line up with TRBD2. Trimming took 4 bases from V and 4 from J; bases not matched to a gene: 8. CDR1 MGHRA and CDR2 YSYEKL come from the germline V gene. The CDR3 runs to 17 residues. The chain's CDR3 is CASSPGTSGSIGETQYF. DNA of the CDR3: TGCGCCAGCAGCCCCGGGACTAGCGGGAGTATAGGAGAGACCCAGTACTTC.

The chain joins TRBV10-3 to TRBJ2-7; TRBD1 matches at 9 bases. CDR1 ENHRY and CDR2 SYGVKD come from the germline V gene. The CDR3 length is 17 residues. V shed 2 bases and J 6 bases; nucleotides not matched to a gene: 14. In DNA form, the CDR3 reads TGTGCCATCAGTGAGGGGGCCCCGGGACAGGGAATTCCCGAGCAGTACTTC. This gives the protein CAISEGAPGQGIPEQYF.

CDR3 nucleotides: TGTGCCAGCAGTTCGGGACTAGCGGGAGTCGGCGATACGCAGTATTTT. This translates into CASSSGLAGVGDTQYF. The rearrangement joins TRBV12-3 or TRBV12-4 to TRBJ2-3, with 14 bases fitting TRBD2. J was trimmed by 6 bases and V by 4 bases; bases with no gene match: 6. The CDR3 has 16 residues.

This clonotype appeared once. The J gene is TRBJ2-6, the V gene TRBV29-1; unclear D gene. Trimming stripped 5 bases from V and 0 bases from J, with 14 bases between. The germline V gene encodes CDR1 SQVTM and CDR2 ANQGSEA. The CDR3 consists of 16 residues. As DNA, the CDR3 is TGCAGCGTTCAGGACCCCGGATACTCTGGGGCCAACGTCCTGACTTTC. Its protein product is CSVQDPGYSGANVLTF.

The chain has TRBV5-1 and TRBJ2-1; D is undetermined. CDR3 length: 15 amino acids. The V end lost 0 bases, the J end lost 9 bases, and 16 bases lay between the germline ends. CDR1 and CDR2 from the germline V gene are SGHRS and YFSETQ. The CDR3 loop reads CASSLVPLDLGEQFF. CDR3 nucleotide sequence: TGCGCCAGCAGCTTGGTCCCCCTAGATCTCGGTGAGCAGTTCTTC.